This TCR beta chain was identified during a study of T cell responses to AZD1222 COVID-19 vaccine. Turning to the study itself: Second doses at about 4 or about 12 weeks were pooled. Study-level results: Spike-wide coverage was observed for vaccine-associated CD4 TCRs, with dominant responses at 160-218 and 743-854. A reported finding is that nearly half of spike-specific TCRs target unmutated variant regions. Elevations in Spike-specific TCR breadth and depth followed administration of two AZD1222 doses.

The CDR3 runs to 14 residues. Looked up from germline, CDR1 is SQVTM and CDR2 is ANQGSEA. The ends were cut back, 6 bases at V and 2 bases at J, with 16 bases in the middle. Concerning this clone itself: Its antigen remains unidentified.

TCRdb's copy holds only in-frame clones and misses some; the assay was immunoSEQ multiplex PCR. The sample lists around 100,000 clones; over 90% were seen once. The receptor's source is an adult in good health. V usage is TRBV29-1 and J usage is TRBJ1-1; D possibly corresponds to TRBD1 (6 bases). Specimen: peripheral blood, collected on day 0 of AZD1222 vaccination. DNA for the CDR3: TGCAGCGTGGCGGTACGGGGGGCAAACACTGAAGCTTTCTTT. It translates to CSVAVRGANTEAFF.